The rows below give T cell receptor beta chains drawn from one sample of a study of CD8 T cells in ankylosing spondylitis. Each CDR3 protein is one row after TCRdb ran MiXCR on the 5' RACE reads. The table has about 440,000 distinct CDR3 sequences, roughly a sixth seen once. The material sequenced was blood, either unsorted or a sorted T cell fraction (not recorded which). All receptors come from a male donor with ankylosing spondylitis. Both conserved end residues are part of each CDR3. The D gene is left open where the match is weak. Clone size is given for some rows only: seen once, a few or many times, or a class if the clone is expanded.

j_gene | d_gene | v_gene | abundance | CDR3nt | CDR3aa
TRBJ2-5 | NA | TRBV24-1 | NA | TGTGCCACCAGTGACACGGACCCAGGGACGATCGAGGCCCAGTACTTC | CATSDTDPGTIEAQYF
TRBJ1-5 | NA | TRBV20-1 | few | TGCAGTGCTAGGGGACTCAATTTCAATCAGCCCCAGCATTTT | CSARGLNFNQPQHF
TRBJ2-1 | TRBD2 | TRBV9 | NA | TGTGCCAGCAGCGTTTTGGCGGGAGGTAATGAGCAGTTCTTC | CASSVLAGGNEQFF
TRBJ1-1 | NA | TRBV14 | many | TGTGCCAGCAGCCAAGTGGGGGAAGGTGAAGCTTTCTTT | CASSQVGEGEAFF
TRBJ1-2 | NA | TRBV7-2 | NA | TGTGCCAGCAGCCCCCTTTCCGGGGGGGTCTATGGCTACACCTTC | CASSPLSGGVYGYTF
TRBJ2-5 | NA | TRBV24-1 | NA | TGTGCCACCAGTGATCCTGCAGGGAAGGGACGGGGGGAGACCCAGTACTTC | CATSDPAGKGRGETQYF
TRBJ2-7 | NA | TRBV6-5 | NA | TGTGCCAGCAGTTACAGGTGGGAGCAGTACTTC | CASSYRWEQYF
TRBJ1-1 | NA | TRBV20-1 | NA | TGCAGTGCTAGGAACAGTGATCCTGGAGCTTTCTTT | CSARNSDPGAFF
TRBJ1-1 | TRBD1 | TRBV5-1 | NA | TGCGCCAGCAGCCCGGCGGCAGGGGGCAACACTGAAGCTTTCTTT | CASSPAAGGNTEAFF
TRBJ1-4 | NA | TRBV9 | NA | TGTGCCAGCAGCGTTGGACCCTTCACTAATGAAAAACTGTTTTTT | CASSVGPFTNEKLFF
TRBJ2-5 | NA | TRBV11-2 | few | TGTGCCAGCAGCTTATCTGGGGGAACCCAGTACTTC | CASSLSGGTQYF
TRBJ1-1 | NA | TRBV24-1 | NA | TGTGCCACCAGTGACGCGAGGGGGACTGAAGCTTTCTTT | CATSDARGTEAFF
TRBJ2-1 | NA | TRBV4-2 | many | TGTGCCAGCAGCCAAGCGAGGGAGACCTACAATGAGCAGTTCTTC | CASSQARETYNEQFF
TRBJ1-5 | TRBD1 | TRBV20-1 | NA | TGCAGTGCTAGAGTTTTTGACAGGGGAAGAAATCAGCCCCAGCATTTT | CSARVFDRGRNQPQHF
TRBJ2-7 | TRBD2 | TRBV20-1 | NA | TGCAGTGCTAGAAGCGGGGCGGGAGGGCCTGCCGAGCAGTACTTC | CSARSGAGGPAEQYF
TRBJ1-5 | TRBD1 | TRBV6-1 | NA | TGTGCCAGCAGTGGCCAGGGACAGGGTCAGCCCCAGCATTTT | CASSGQGQGQPQHF
TRBJ2-7 | TRBD1 | TRBV7-2 | few | TGTGCCAGCAGCTTCTCCCGGACAGGGACCTCCGAGCAGTACTTC | CASSFSRTGTSEQYF
TRBJ1-4 | NA | TRBV20-1 | NA | TGCAGTGCTCCCTTGCAAGGGGGTGAAAAACTGTTTTTT | CSAPLQGGEKLFF
TRBJ1-4 | NA | TRBV20-1 | NA | TGCAGTGCTAGCCGGGGTTATGGCGAAAAACTGTTTTTT | CSASRGYGEKLFF
TRBJ2-7 | TRBD1 | TRBV3-1 | NA | TGTGCCAGCAGCCAACAACCGGGACAGGCGTCCTACGAGCAGTACTTC | CASSQQPGQASYEQYF
TRBJ2-7 | TRBD1 | TRBV5-1 | few | TGCGCCAGCAGCTCGTTCAGGGACAGCCCCTACGAGCAGTACTTC | CASSSFRDSPYEQYF
TRBJ2-2 | NA | TRBV5-1 | NA | TGCGCCAGCAGCTCGGCGCAGGGGACCGGGGAGCTGTTTTTT | CASSSAQGTGELFF
TRBJ2-3 | TRBD1 | TRBV20-1 | few | TGCAGTGCTAGAGATCAAAGGGGGCAAACAGATACGCAGTATTTT | CSARDQRGQTDTQYF
TRBJ1-4 | NA | TRBV12-3/TRBV12-4 | NA | TGTGCCAGCGGTCTCCAGAGAGCTAATGAAAAACTGTTTTTT | CASGLQRANEKLFF
TRBJ2-1 | TRBD2 | TRBV4-1 | NA | TGCGCCAGCAGCCTCAGGCTAGCGGGAGAGGAATACAATGAGCAGTTCTTC | CASSLRLAGEEYNEQFF
TRBJ2-7 | NA | TRBV6-2/TRBV6-3 | few | TGTGCCAGCAGAGAAAATGGACTATCCACCTACGAGCAGTACTTC | CASRENGLSTYEQYF
TRBJ1-1 | TRBD1 | TRBV3-1 | NA | TGTGCCAGCAGCCAAGCATCAGGACAGGGGATGAACACTGAAGCTTTCTTT | CASSQASGQGMNTEAFF
TRBJ2-3 | TRBD2 | TRBV2 | few | TGTGCCAGCAGCAGAAGGGGGGGACTAGTAGCAGATACGCAGTATTTT | CASSRRGGLVADTQYF
TRBJ2-3 | NA | TRBV5-1 | many | TGCGCCAGCAGCGTAACGGGTCCCGGAGATACGCAGTATTTT | CASSVTGPGDTQYF
TRBJ1-2 | NA | TRBV18 | NA | TGTGCCAGCTCAATCCGACAGGATAGGTATGGCTACACCTTC | CASSIRQDRYGYTF
TRBJ1-2 | NA | TRBV5-1 | NA | TGCGCCAGCAGCTTGGCCTTGGCAGGGAGAGACTATGGCTACACCTTC | CASSLALAGRDYGYTF
TRBJ2-7 | NA | TRBV6-5 | NA | TGTGCCAGCAGTTTTCGAGGCGAGCAGTACTTC | CASSFRGEQYF
TRBJ2-7 | NA | TRBV6-1 | NA | TGTGCCAGCAGACCCCCGGGGGGCCCCTACGAGCAGTACTTC | CASRPPGGPYEQYF
TRBJ1-5 | NA | TRBV5-1 | many | TGCGCCAGCAGCCCTGGACAGACAAGCAATCAGCCCCAGCATTTT | CASSPGQTSNQPQHF
TRBJ2-5 | TRBD1 | TRBV5-1 | few | TGCGCCAGCAGCTGGGACAGTGAGACCCAGTACTTC | CASSWDSETQYF
TRBJ2-3 | TRBD2 | TRBV12-3/TRBV12-4 | few | TGTGCCAGCAGTTTTGGACTAGCGGGGGGGCCGGATACGCAGTATTTT | CASSFGLAGGPDTQYF
TRBJ2-7 | NA | TRBV20-1 | NA | TGCAGTGCTAGTTTGCTGAACGAGCAGTACTTC | CSASLLNEQYF
TRBJ2-2 | TRBD2 | TRBV2 | few | TGTGCCAGCAGTGTGCTAGCGGGAGACACCGGGGAGCTGTTTTTT | CASSVLAGDTGELFF
TRBJ2-1 | TRBD2 | TRBV6-5 | few | TGTGCCAGCAGTTATCCCGTAGCGGGAGCATCTGAGCAGTTCTTC | CASSYPVAGASEQFF
TRBJ1-1 | NA | TRBV5-1 | many | TGCGCCAGCAGCCGCGAGGGGGGGAACACTGAAGCTTTCTTT | CASSREGGNTEAFF
TRBJ1-1 | TRBD1 | TRBV5-1 | NA | TGCGCCAGCAGCACACCCGGGACAGGGAACACTGAAGCTTTCTTT | CASSTPGTGNTEAFF
TRBJ1-5 | TRBD1 | TRBV12-3/TRBV12-4 | few | TGTGCCAGCAGTCAGGGGGATAGCAATCAGCCCCAGCATTTT | CASSQGDSNQPQHF
TRBJ1-2 | TRBD1 | TRBV20-1 | few | TGCAGTGCCCACCGACAGGGGGTAACTAACTATGGCTACACCTTC | CSAHRQGVTNYGYTF
TRBJ2-7 | TRBD1 | TRBV11-2 | many | TGTGCCAGCAGCAGGGACAGACCCTACGAGCAGTACTTC | CASSRDRPYEQYF
TRBJ1-1 | NA | TRBV7-2 | few | TGTGCCAGCAGCTTAGTGGACAGACAGACTGAAGCTTTCTTT | CASSLVDRQTEAFF
TRBJ2-7 | TRBD1 | TRBV5-1 | NA | TGCGCCAGCAGCCCACCGACAGGGGAAGTGAGGGAGCAGTACTTC | CASSPPTGEVREQYF
TRBJ2-3 | NA | TRBV27 | NA | TGTGCCAGCAGTTGGACTTTCACCTCCAACACAGATACGCAGTATTTT | CASSWTFTSNTDTQYF
TRBJ2-5 | NA | TRBV5-1 | few | TGCGCCAGCAGCTGGAACAGTAGGAACCAAGAGACCCAGTACTTC | CASSWNSRNQETQYF
TRBJ2-4 | NA | TRBV27 | few | TGTGCCAGCAGTTTAAACATTCGCCCGGGGGGCCAGCTAGCCAAAAACATTCAGTACTTC | CASSLNIRPGGQLAKNIQYF
TRBJ2-5 | NA | TRBV6-1 | few | TGTGCCAGCAGTAGGGGACGGCTCTTACAAGAGACCCAGTACTTC | CASSRGRLLQETQYF
TRBJ2-6 | NA | TRBV4-3 | many | TGCGCCAGCAGCCAAGTAGGGCAGTCTGGGGCCAACGTCCTGACTTTC | CASSQVGQSGANVLTF
TRBJ2-1 | TRBD1 | TRBV9 | NA | TGTGCCAGCAGCCCCCTCCGCCGGGACAGCCTTCTATTCAATGAGCAGTTCTTC | CASSPLRRDSLLFNEQFF
TRBJ1-3 | NA | TRBV15 | few | TGTGCCACCAGCAGGGACTTCCGCTCTGGAAACACCATATATTTT | CATSRDFRSGNTIYF
TRBJ2-1 | TRBD2 | TRBV5-1 | NA | TGCGCCAGCAGCTCTACGGGACTAAGAGGCAATGAGCAGTTCTTC | CASSSTGLRGNEQFF